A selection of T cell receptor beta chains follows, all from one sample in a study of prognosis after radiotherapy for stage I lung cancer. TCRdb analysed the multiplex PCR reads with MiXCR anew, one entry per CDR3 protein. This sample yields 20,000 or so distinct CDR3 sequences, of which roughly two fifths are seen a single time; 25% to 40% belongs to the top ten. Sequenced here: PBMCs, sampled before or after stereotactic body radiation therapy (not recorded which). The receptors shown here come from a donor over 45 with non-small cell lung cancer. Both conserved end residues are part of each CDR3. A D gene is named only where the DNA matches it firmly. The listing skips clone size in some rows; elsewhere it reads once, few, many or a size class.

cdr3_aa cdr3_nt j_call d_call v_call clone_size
CASSFRGLTEAFF TGTGCCAGCAGTTTTAGGGGGCTCACTGAAGCTTTCTTT TRBJ1-1 TRBD1 TRBV28 NA
CASTYTGTGGFEQFF TGCGCCAGCACCTATACCGGGACAGGGGGTTTTGAGCAGTTCTTC TRBJ2-1 TRBD1 TRBV5-1 many
CASRAGTSENTGELFF TGTGCCAGCAGGGCCGGGACTAGCGAAAACACCGGGGAGCTGTTTTTT TRBJ2-2 TRBD2 TRBV6-1 medium-sized
CSASGSISSYNEQFF TGCAGTGCTAGCGGGAGTATTAGCTCCTACAATGAGCAGTTCTTC TRBJ2-1 NA TRBV20-1 NA
CASRGMVNPPLHF TGTGCCAGCCGGGGGATGGTAAATCCCCCCCTCCACTTT TRBJ1-6 NA TRBV28 NA
CASSPGTDTQYF TGTGCCAGTAGCCCCGGCACAGATACGCAGTATTTT TRBJ2-3 NA TRBV19 many
CAISDPGTGGTDTQYF TGTGCCATCAGTGACCCCGGGACAGGGGGAACAGATACGCAGTATTTT TRBJ2-3 TRBD1 TRBV10-3 many
CASVSTAGNNSPLHF TGTGCCAGCGTGAGTACGGCAGGGAATAATTCACCCCTCCACTTT TRBJ1-6 NA TRBV6-1 NA
CASSQVRAGSQYF TGTGCCAGCAGCCAAGTGAGGGCAGGTTCGCAGTATTTT TRBJ2-3 NA TRBV3-1 many
CASSALGVGETYEQYF TGTGCCAGCAGCGCACTGGGAGTGGGAGAGACCTACGAGCAGTACTTC TRBJ2-7 NA TRBV12-3/TRBV12-4 many
CAISLLGQGAFSYEQYF TGTGCCATCAGCCTCCTAGGACAGGGGGCTTTCTCCTACGAGCAGTACTTC TRBJ2-7 TRBD1 TRBV5-5 once
CASSQSIYRGRAYTGELFF TGTGCCAGCAGCCAATCGATCTACAGGGGGCGGGCTTACACCGGGGAGCTGTTTTTT TRBJ2-2 TRBD1 TRBV11-2 once
CASSLRDSRGYTF TGTGCCAGCAGCCTACGGGACTCTCGAGGCTACACCTTC TRBJ1-2 NA TRBV7-9 NA
CASSSKSGTGFYEQYF TGTGCCAGCAGTTCAAAATCCGGGACAGGGTTTTACGAGCAGTACTTC TRBJ2-7 TRBD1 TRBV27 many
CASSGLAGDTDTQYF TGTGCCAGCAGTGGACTAGCGGGAGACACAGATACGCAGTATTTT TRBJ2-3 TRBD2 TRBV6-1 medium-sized
CASSLGLADIYEQYF TGTGCCAGCAGCTTGGGACTAGCGGACATCTACGAGCAGTACTTC TRBJ2-7 TRBD2 TRBV5-4 many
CASSYSGPYNEQFF TGTGCCAGCAGTTACTCGGGCCCTTACAATGAGCAGTTCTTC TRBJ2-1 NA TRBV6-6 medium-sized
CAAAGPHEQFF TGTGCGGCAGCAGGGCCCCATGAGCAGTTCTTC TRBJ2-1 NA TRBV27 NA
CATSRAGTGGDEQYF TGTGCCACCAGCAGGGCCGGGACAGGGGGCGACGAGCAGTACTTC TRBJ2-7 TRBD1 TRBV15 many
CASSLVAGGETQYF TGTGCCAGCAGCTTAGTAGCGGGAGGGGAGACCCAGTACTTC TRBJ2-5 TRBD2 TRBV7-2 many
CASSLTSVNTGELFF TGTGCCAGCAGCTTGACTAGCGTGAACACCGGGGAGCTGTTTTTT TRBJ2-2 TRBD2 TRBV7-9 NA
CASSLFRGTDTQYF TGTGCCAGCAGCTTGTTCCGGGGGACAGATACGCAGTATTTT TRBJ2-3 NA TRBV5-4 many
CASSIQADTEAFF TGTGCCAGTAGTATTCAGGCTGACACTGAAGCTTTCTTT TRBJ1-1 NA TRBV19 NA
CASRSRTVYHEQYF TGTGCCAGCAGGTCCCGGACAGTGTACCACGAGCAGTACTTC TRBJ2-7 NA TRBV28 NA
CASSLSPNYGYTF TGTGCCAGCAGCTTATCCCCGAACTATGGCTACACCTTC TRBJ1-2 NA TRBV7-3 medium-sized
CASRGQFEAFF TGCGCCAGCAGGGGACAATTTGAAGCTTTCTTT TRBJ1-1 NA TRBV10-2 many
CASIASGGSNNQPQHF TGTGCCAGTATTGCAAGCGGAGGGAGCAACAATCAGCCCCAGCATTTT TRBJ1-5 NA TRBV19 NA
CASSLETSNTVAFF TGCGCCAGCAGCTTGGAGACGTCGAACACTGTAGCTTTCTTT TRBJ1-1 NA TRBV5-1 NA
CASSLVGDEQFF TGTGCCAGCAGCTTAGTTGGTGATGAGCAGTTCTTC TRBJ2-1 NA TRBV7-9 many
CATSGLATPGDEQFF TGTGCCACCAGTGGGCTAGCTACCCCTGGGGATGAGCAGTTCTTC TRBJ2-1 NA TRBV24-1 many
CASMRQGDEQYF TGTGCCAGCATGAGACAGGGGGACGAGCAGTACTTC TRBJ2-7 TRBD1 TRBV2 many
CAQYQHLSYEQYF TGTGCCCAATACCAACACCTCTCCTACGAGCAGTACTTC TRBJ2-7 NA TRBV12-3/TRBV12-4 once
CATSPRGSFRGTQYF TGTGCCACCAGCCCCAGGGGAAGCTTTCGGGGGACCCAGTACTTC TRBJ2-5 NA TRBV15 many
CSASTGRGIYNEQFF TGCAGTGCTAGTACTGGGAGGGGGATCTACAATGAGCAGTTCTTC TRBJ2-1 NA TRBV20-1 medium-sized
CASEGLAGERDTQYF TGTGCCAGCGAGGGGCTAGCGGGAGAGAGAGATACGCAGTATTTT TRBJ2-3 TRBD2 TRBV6-1 many
CASSISALAGPGNTDTQCF TGTGCCAGTAGTATCAGCGCCCTAGCGGGCCCAGGGAACACAGATACGCAGTGTTTT TRBJ2-3 TRBD2 TRBV19 NA
CSAPRSATGTQYF TGCAGTGCTCCTAGATCAGCCACAGGTACGCAGTATTTT TRBJ2-3 NA TRBV20-1 NA
CASSLAGDAGAGNTIYF TGTGCCAGCAGCTTAGCGGGGGACGCCGGGGCTGGAAACACCATATATTTT TRBJ1-3 NA TRBV7-2 medium-sized
CSARDFQALGRISSYEQYF TGCAGTGCTAGAGATTTTCAGGCTCTTGGAAGAATAAGCTCCTACGAGCAGTACTTC TRBJ2-7 NA TRBV20-1 NA
CASSLEPTGPNTGELFF TGCGCCAGCAGCTTGGAGCCCACAGGACCCAACACCGGGGAGCTGTTTTTT TRBJ2-2 NA TRBV5-1 medium-sized
CASSLSVVSSGNTIYF TGTGCCAGCAGCTTGTCGGTTGTAAGCTCTGGAAACACCATATATTTT TRBJ1-3 NA TRBV5-8 many
CASSIRGGLAIIYEQYF TGTGCCAGTAGTATTCGAGGGGGACTAGCGATAATCTACGAGCAGTACTTC TRBJ2-7 TRBD2 TRBV19 NA
CASSQGLEPNQPQHF TGTGCCAGCAGCCAAGGATTGGAGCCCAATCAGCCCCAGCATTTT TRBJ1-5 NA TRBV3-1 NA
CASSLSGNSDTQYF TGTGCCAGCAGTCTTAGCGGGAACTCAGATACGCAGTATTTT TRBJ2-3 TRBD2 TRBV28 many
CASSVGVQETQYF TGTGCCAGCAGCGTGGGAGTCCAAGAGACCCAGTACTTC TRBJ2-5 NA TRBV7-6 many
CAWDWTSGRRWSSQYF TGTGCCTGGGACTGGACTAGCGGGAGGCGTTGGAGCTCCCAGTACTTC TRBJ2-5 TRBD2 TRBV30 many
CASSLYGSYEQYF TGTGCCAGCAGCTTATACGGGTCCTACGAGCAGTACTTC TRBJ2-7 NA TRBV5-5 many
CASSLGASYEQYF TGTGCCAGCAGTTTGGGGGCCTCCTACGAGCAGTACTTC TRBJ2-7 NA TRBV12-3/TRBV12-4 medium-sized
CASRGDRGNTGELFF TGTGCCAGCAGGGGGGACAGGGGAAACACCGGGGAGCTGTTTTTT TRBJ2-2 TRBD1 TRBV11-2 NA